A selection of T cell receptor beta chains follows, all from one sample in a study of blood T cell repertoires in COVID-19. Only in-frame clones appear in the TCRdb table, and some are missing; sequencing was by immunoSEQ multiplex PCR. The repertoire holds roughly 230,000 clones, with 88% as singletons. Sequencing was performed on peripheral blood. These TCRs come from a man between 70 and 80 years old with acute or convalescent COVID-19. The CDR3 runs from the conserved cysteine through the conserved F or W. Fields, in order: V gene, clone size, D gene, J gene, CDR3 protein, CDR3 DNA. The D gene is left open where the match is weak. Only part of the rows carry a size: once, few, many, or a class if the clone is expanded.

v_call: TRBV19
clone_size: .
d_call: .
j_call: TRBJ1-1
cdr3_aa: CASRPGVNTEAFF
cdr3_nt: TGTGCCAGTAGACCAGGGGTAAACACTGAAGCTTTCTTT

v_call: TRBV5-1
clone_size: .
d_call: TRBD2
j_call: TRBJ2-1
cdr3_aa: CASSLAGLAGMSEQFF
cdr3_nt: TGCGCCAGCAGCTTGGCTGGACTAGCGGGAATGAGTGAGCAGTTCTTC

v_call: TRBV7-2
clone_size: .
d_call: .
j_call: TRBJ1-2
cdr3_aa: CASSLFLSGTNYGYTF
cdr3_nt: TGTGCCAGCAGCTTATTCCTTTCGGGGACAAACTATGGCTACACCTTC

v_call: TRBV11-2
clone_size: .
d_call: TRBD1
j_call: TRBJ1-1
cdr3_aa: CASSSTGQRNTEAFF
cdr3_nt: TGTGCCAGCAGCTCGACGGGACAGCGGAACACTGAAGCTTTCTTT

v_call: TRBV7-9
clone_size: .
d_call: .
j_call: TRBJ2-7
cdr3_aa: CASSSSGSYEQYF
cdr3_nt: TGTGCCAGCAGCTCATCCGGGTCCTACGAGCAGTACTTC

v_call: TRBV5-1
clone_size: many
d_call: .
j_call: TRBJ2-7
cdr3_aa: CASSLDSPTYEQYF
cdr3_nt: TGCGCCAGCAGCTTGGATAGCCCCACCTACGAGCAGTACTTC

v_call: TRBV7-8
clone_size: .
d_call: TRBD1
j_call: TRBJ2-7
cdr3_aa: CASRTGTGSSYEQYF
cdr3_nt: TGTGCCAGCAGGACCGGGACAGGGAGCTCCTACGAGCAGTACTTC

v_call: TRBV9
clone_size: .
d_call: .
j_call: TRBJ1-5
cdr3_aa: CASSPRLGGGPQHF
cdr3_nt: TGTGCCAGCAGCCCTCGTTTGGGGGGGGGCCCCCAGCATTTT

v_call: TRBV9
clone_size: .
d_call: TRBD1
j_call: TRBJ2-1
cdr3_aa: CASSVAGGAFNEQFF
cdr3_nt: TGTGCCAGCAGCGTAGCAGGGGGCGCCTTCAATGAGCAGTTCTTC

v_call: TRBV2
clone_size: .
d_call: .
j_call: TRBJ2-3
cdr3_aa: CASHLYTLDTQYF
cdr3_nt: TGTGCCAGTCATCTATATACCCTCGATACGCAGTATTTT

v_call: TRBV18
clone_size: .
d_call: TRBD2
j_call: TRBJ2-3
cdr3_aa: CASSPPSTSGRRTDTQYF
cdr3_nt: TGTGCCAGCTCACCACCCTCTACTAGCGGGAGGCGGACAGATACGCAGTATTTT

v_call: TRBV4-2
clone_size: .
d_call: TRBD1
j_call: TRBJ1-2
cdr3_aa: CASSKTGTANYGYTF
cdr3_nt: TGTGCCAGCAGTAAAACCGGGACAGCTAACTATGGCTACACCTTC

v_call: TRBV9
clone_size: .
d_call: TRBD2
j_call: TRBJ2-7
cdr3_aa: CASSVEATSGTYEQYF
cdr3_nt: TGTGCCAGCAGCGTAGAGGCAACTAGCGGTACCTACGAGCAGTACTTC

v_call: TRBV27
clone_size: few
d_call: TRBD2
j_call: TRBJ2-2
cdr3_aa: CASSSGLAGELFF
cdr3_nt: TGTGCCAGCAGTTCCGGACTAGCCGGGGAGCTGTTTTTT

v_call: TRBV29-1
clone_size: .
d_call: .
j_call: TRBJ1-5
cdr3_aa: CSVGGGFGQPQHF
cdr3_nt: TGCAGCGTTGGAGGGGGATTTGGTCAGCCCCAGCATTTT

v_call: TRBV3-1/TRBV3-2
clone_size: once
d_call: .
j_call: TRBJ1-1
cdr3_aa: CASSQLGGTEAFF
cdr3_nt: TGTGCCAGCAGCCAACTAGGGGGCACTGAAGCTTTCTTT

v_call: TRBV6-1
clone_size: .
d_call: TRBD1
j_call: TRBJ2-1
cdr3_aa: CASSESAGGYNEQFF
cdr3_nt: TGTGCCAGCAGTGAATCCGCAGGGGGCTACAATGAGCAGTTCTTC

v_call: TRBV28
clone_size: .
d_call: TRBD2
j_call: TRBJ2-1
cdr3_aa: CASSPAGAGGNEQFF
cdr3_nt: TGTGCCAGCAGTCCTGCGGGAGCGGGCGGCAATGAGCAGTTCTTC

v_call: TRBV29-1
clone_size: .
d_call: TRBD1
j_call: TRBJ1-5
cdr3_aa: CSVAWDRGFQPQHF
cdr3_nt: TGCAGCGTTGCCTGGGACAGGGGGTTCCAGCCCCAGCATTTT

v_call: TRBV4-1
clone_size: .
d_call: .
j_call: TRBJ1-3
cdr3_aa: CASSTRDGDSGNTIYF
cdr3_nt: TGCGCCAGCAGCACGCGGGACGGGGACTCTGGAAACACCATATATTTT

v_call: TRBV19
clone_size: .
d_call: .
j_call: TRBJ1-1
cdr3_aa: CASRAGEGTRRNTEAFF
cdr3_nt: TGTGCCAGTAGGGCGGGGGAGGGAACCCGGAGGAACACTGAAGCTTTCTTT

v_call: TRBV2
clone_size: .
d_call: .
j_call: TRBJ2-5
cdr3_aa: CASRAGLETQYF
cdr3_nt: TGTGCCAGCAGGGCAGGGCTAGAGACCCAGTACTTC

v_call: TRBV5-1
clone_size: many
d_call: .
j_call: TRBJ1-2
cdr3_aa: CASSHDRNYGYTF
cdr3_nt: TGCGCCAGCAGCCACGACAGGAACTATGGCTACACCTTC

v_call: TRBV6-5
clone_size: .
d_call: TRBD1
j_call: TRBJ2-2
cdr3_aa: CASRRDREFNGELFF
cdr3_nt: TGTGCCAGCAGAAGGGACAGGGAATTTAACGGGGAGCTGTTTTTT

v_call: TRBV6-5
clone_size: .
d_call: .
j_call: TRBJ2-7
cdr3_aa: CASRPYEGYSYEQYF
cdr3_nt: TGTGCCAGCAGACCCTATGAGGGTTATTCCTACGAGCAGTACTTC

v_call: TRBV30
clone_size: .
d_call: TRBD2
j_call: TRBJ2-2
cdr3_aa: CAWRQLADNTGELFF
cdr3_nt: TGTGCCTGGAGACAACTAGCGGATAACACCGGGGAGCTGTTTTTT

v_call: TRBV5-1
clone_size: .
d_call: TRBD2
j_call: TRBJ2-1
cdr3_aa: CASSFLAEGYNEQFF
cdr3_nt: TGCGCCAGCAGCTTCCTAGCGGAGGGGTACAATGAGCAGTTCTTC

v_call: TRBV9
clone_size: .
d_call: .
j_call: TRBJ1-3
cdr3_aa: CASSSKWGGNTIYF
cdr3_nt: TGTGCCAGCAGCTCTAAGTGGGGCGGAAACACCATATATTTT

v_call: TRBV12-5
clone_size: once
d_call: .
j_call: TRBJ2-1
cdr3_aa: CASGLDLASFNEQFF
cdr3_nt: TGTGCTAGTGGTTTGGATCTAGCGTCATTCAATGAGCAGTTCTTC

v_call: TRBV3-1/TRBV3-2
clone_size: .
d_call: TRBD2
j_call: TRBJ2-3
cdr3_aa: CASSQGAGAGDTQYF
cdr3_nt: TGTGCCAGCAGCCAAGGAGCGGGAGCTGGAGATACGCAGTATTTT

v_call: TRBV5-1
clone_size: .
d_call: TRBD2
j_call: TRBJ2-3
cdr3_aa: CASSSYVTSGMTDTQYF
cdr3_nt: TGCGCCAGCAGCTCGTATGTGACTAGCGGGATGACAGATACGCAGTATTTT

v_call: TRBV7-2
clone_size: .
d_call: .
j_call: TRBJ1-1
cdr3_aa: CASSLDTGRTEAFF
cdr3_nt: TGTGCCAGCAGCTTAGATACAGGGCGTACTGAAGCTTTCTTT

v_call: TRBV5-5
clone_size: .
d_call: TRBD1
j_call: TRBJ1-1
cdr3_aa: CASSPDRANTEAFF
cdr3_nt: TGTGCCAGCAGCCCCGACAGGGCGAACACTGAAGCTTTCTTT

v_call: TRBV19
clone_size: .
d_call: TRBD1
j_call: TRBJ1-1
cdr3_aa: CASSIGQGYTEAFF
cdr3_nt: TGTGCCAGTAGTATAGGACAGGGATACACTGAAGCTTTCTTT

v_call: TRBV2
clone_size: .
d_call: .
j_call: TRBJ2-7
cdr3_aa: CASSQSEYEQYF
cdr3_nt: TGTGCCAGCAGCCAATCGGAGTACGAGCAGTACTTC

v_call: TRBV6-5
clone_size: .
d_call: TRBD2
j_call: TRBJ2-5
cdr3_aa: CASSLTSGRIGETQYF
cdr3_nt: TGTGCCAGCAGTTTGACTAGCGGGAGGATCGGGGAGACCCAGTACTTC

v_call: TRBV19
clone_size: .
d_call: TRBD1
j_call: TRBJ1-4
cdr3_aa: CATSPGQGARYGEKLFF
cdr3_nt: TGTGCCACATCTCCGGGACAGGGGGCGCGGTATGGTGAAAAACTGTTTTTT

v_call: TRBV5-1
clone_size: .
d_call: .
j_call: TRBJ2-7
cdr3_aa: CASSFLGGDEQYF
cdr3_nt: TGCGCCAGCAGCTTTCTAGGGGGGGACGAGCAGTACTTC

v_call: TRBV7-9
clone_size: .
d_call: .
j_call: TRBJ1-1
cdr3_aa: CASLAGAPNTEAFF
cdr3_nt: TGTGCCAGCCTGGCGGGGGCACCTAACACTGAAGCTTTCTTT

v_call: TRBV19
clone_size: .
d_call: .
j_call: TRBJ1-5
cdr3_aa: CASTVGVFSNQPQHF
cdr3_nt: TGTGCCAGTACCGTAGGGGTTTTTAGCAATCAGCCCCAGCATTTT

v_call: TRBV28
clone_size: .
d_call: TRBD1
j_call: TRBJ2-1
cdr3_aa: CASSATGTGTYNEQFF
cdr3_nt: TGTGCCAGCAGTGCCACCGGGACAGGGACGTACAATGAGCAGTTCTTC

v_call: TRBV27
clone_size: few
d_call: .
j_call: TRBJ1-3
cdr3_aa: CASSLSGGYSGNTIYF
cdr3_nt: TGTGCCAGCAGTTTATCGGGGGGTTACTCTGGAAACACCATATATTTT

v_call: TRBV19
clone_size: .
d_call: TRBD1
j_call: TRBJ1-4
cdr3_aa: CASTRQGGEKLFF
cdr3_nt: TGTGCCAGTACGAGACAGGGCGGCGAAAAACTGTTTTTT

v_call: TRBV18
clone_size: .
d_call: TRBD2
j_call: TRBJ2-7
cdr3_aa: CASSPGGSGVVEQYF
cdr3_nt: TGTGCCAGCTCACCTGGGGGTAGCGGGGTTGTCGAGCAGTACTTC

v_call: TRBV5-1
clone_size: .
d_call: TRBD1
j_call: TRBJ1-1
cdr3_aa: CASNPGGGYTEAFF
cdr3_nt: TGCGCCAGCAACCCAGGGGGCGGATACACTGAAGCTTTCTTT

v_call: TRBV10-3
clone_size: .
d_call: TRBD1
j_call: TRBJ2-7
cdr3_aa: CASKTGVNTYEQYF
cdr3_nt: TGTGCCAGTAAGACAGGGGTTAATACCTACGAGCAGTACTTC

v_call: TRBV6-5
clone_size: .
d_call: .
j_call: TRBJ2-3
cdr3_aa: CASSSSRLASDTQYF
cdr3_nt: .

v_call: TRBV28
clone_size: .
d_call: .
j_call: TRBJ1-5
cdr3_aa: CASSLQGLSNQPQHF
cdr3_nt: TGTGCCAGCAGTTTACAGGGGCTTAGCAATCAGCCCCAGCATTTT

v_call: TRBV5-6
clone_size: .
d_call: .
j_call: TRBJ2-5
cdr3_aa: CASSLVPGSQETQYF
cdr3_nt: TGTGCCAGCAGCTTGGTTCCGGGTTCACAAGAGACCCAGTACTTC

v_call: TRBV7-2
clone_size: .
d_call: TRBD1
j_call: TRBJ2-3
cdr3_aa: CASSLSRTGIDTQYF
cdr3_nt: TGTGCCAGCAGCTTATCTCGGACAGGGATAGATACGCAGTATTTT